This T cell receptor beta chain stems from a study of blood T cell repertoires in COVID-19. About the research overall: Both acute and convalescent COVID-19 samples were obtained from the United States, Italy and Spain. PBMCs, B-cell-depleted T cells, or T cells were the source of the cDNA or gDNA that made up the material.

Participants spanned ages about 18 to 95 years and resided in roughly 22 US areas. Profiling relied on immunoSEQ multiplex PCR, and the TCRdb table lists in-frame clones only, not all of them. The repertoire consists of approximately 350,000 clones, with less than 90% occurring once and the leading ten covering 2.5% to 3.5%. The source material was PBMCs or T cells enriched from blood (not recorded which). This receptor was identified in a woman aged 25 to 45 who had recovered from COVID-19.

Here the CDR3 DNA reads TGTGCCAGCAGCTTAGAGAGGCAGCCCTACGAGCAGTACTTC. It yields the protein CASSLERQPYEQYF. The V and J genes are TRBV7-9 and TRBJ2-7; D gene unclear. The length of the CDR3 is 14 residues. The germline CDR1 and CDR2 sequences are SEHNR and FQNEAQ (reference sequence). V lost 1 base and J 2 bases, leaving 9 bases between the germline ends.